This TCR beta chain was recorded in a study of tumor-infiltrating lymphocytes in localized non-small cell lung cancer. Study-wide context: Patients included smokers and never-smokers with various histologies, some sampled after neoadjuvant chemotherapy. Resected tumor was paired with non-adjacent uninvolved lung from the same patient.

The method was immunoSEQ multiplex PCR; TCRdb's version includes in-frame clones alone and lacks a portion of them. The table has roughly 5,400 clones, roughly 70% seen once; the top ten hold 11% to 15%. The CDR3 loop spans 13 amino acids. V lost 6 bases to trimming and J lost 4 bases; unmatched junction nucleotides: 5. The germline V gene encodes CDR1 MNHEY and CDR2 SVGAGI. The study, taken as a whole, reports: Different pieces of the same tissue were used for each assay. T-cell fraction did not differ between immunotypes IM1 and IM2.

To note about this clone: The antigen is undetermined.

The chain recombines TRBV6-5 with TRBJ2-7, with 8 positions matching TRBD1. The TCR originated in a human donor with non-small cell lung cancer. The sample taken for sequencing was uninvolved lung tissue not adjacent to the tumor. CDR3 region: CASSRTGPYEQYF. The CDR3 region has the DNA TGTGCCAGCAGCCGGACAGGGCCATACGAGCAGTACTTC.